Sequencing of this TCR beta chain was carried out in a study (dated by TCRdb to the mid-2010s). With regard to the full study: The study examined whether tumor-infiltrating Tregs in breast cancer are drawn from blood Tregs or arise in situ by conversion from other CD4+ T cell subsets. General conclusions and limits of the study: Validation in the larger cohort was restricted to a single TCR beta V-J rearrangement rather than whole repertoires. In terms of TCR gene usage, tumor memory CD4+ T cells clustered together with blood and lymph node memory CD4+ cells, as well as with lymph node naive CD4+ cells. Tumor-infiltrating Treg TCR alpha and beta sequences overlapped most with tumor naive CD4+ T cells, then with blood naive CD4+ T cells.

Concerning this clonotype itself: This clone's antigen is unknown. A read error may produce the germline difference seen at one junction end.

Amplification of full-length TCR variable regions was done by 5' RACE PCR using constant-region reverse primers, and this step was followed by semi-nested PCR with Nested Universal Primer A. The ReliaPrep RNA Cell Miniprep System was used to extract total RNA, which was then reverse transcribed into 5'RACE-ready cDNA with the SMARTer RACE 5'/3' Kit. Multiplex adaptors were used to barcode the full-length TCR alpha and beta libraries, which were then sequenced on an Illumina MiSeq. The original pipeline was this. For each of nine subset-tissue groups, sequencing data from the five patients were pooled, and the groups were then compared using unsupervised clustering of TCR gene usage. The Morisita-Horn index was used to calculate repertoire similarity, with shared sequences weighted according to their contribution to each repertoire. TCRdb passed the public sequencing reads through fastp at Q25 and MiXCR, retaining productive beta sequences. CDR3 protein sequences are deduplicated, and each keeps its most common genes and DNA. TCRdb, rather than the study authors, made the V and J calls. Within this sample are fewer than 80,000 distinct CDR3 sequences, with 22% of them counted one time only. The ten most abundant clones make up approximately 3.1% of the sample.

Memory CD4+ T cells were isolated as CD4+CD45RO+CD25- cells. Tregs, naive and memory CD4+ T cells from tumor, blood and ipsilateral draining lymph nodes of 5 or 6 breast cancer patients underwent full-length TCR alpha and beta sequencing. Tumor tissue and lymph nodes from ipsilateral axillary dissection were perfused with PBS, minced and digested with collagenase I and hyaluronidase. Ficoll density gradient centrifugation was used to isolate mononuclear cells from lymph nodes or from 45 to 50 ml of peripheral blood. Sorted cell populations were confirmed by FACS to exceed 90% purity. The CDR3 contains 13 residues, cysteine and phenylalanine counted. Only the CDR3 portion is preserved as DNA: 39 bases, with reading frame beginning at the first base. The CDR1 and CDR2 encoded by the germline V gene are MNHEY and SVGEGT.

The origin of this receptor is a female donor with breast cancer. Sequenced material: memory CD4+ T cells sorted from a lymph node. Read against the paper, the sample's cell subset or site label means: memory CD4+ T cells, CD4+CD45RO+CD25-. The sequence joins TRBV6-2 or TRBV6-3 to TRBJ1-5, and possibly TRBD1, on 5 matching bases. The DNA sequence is TGTGCCAGCCGTCCCACGGGGGGTCAGCCCCAGCATTTC. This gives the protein CASRPTGGQPQHF.